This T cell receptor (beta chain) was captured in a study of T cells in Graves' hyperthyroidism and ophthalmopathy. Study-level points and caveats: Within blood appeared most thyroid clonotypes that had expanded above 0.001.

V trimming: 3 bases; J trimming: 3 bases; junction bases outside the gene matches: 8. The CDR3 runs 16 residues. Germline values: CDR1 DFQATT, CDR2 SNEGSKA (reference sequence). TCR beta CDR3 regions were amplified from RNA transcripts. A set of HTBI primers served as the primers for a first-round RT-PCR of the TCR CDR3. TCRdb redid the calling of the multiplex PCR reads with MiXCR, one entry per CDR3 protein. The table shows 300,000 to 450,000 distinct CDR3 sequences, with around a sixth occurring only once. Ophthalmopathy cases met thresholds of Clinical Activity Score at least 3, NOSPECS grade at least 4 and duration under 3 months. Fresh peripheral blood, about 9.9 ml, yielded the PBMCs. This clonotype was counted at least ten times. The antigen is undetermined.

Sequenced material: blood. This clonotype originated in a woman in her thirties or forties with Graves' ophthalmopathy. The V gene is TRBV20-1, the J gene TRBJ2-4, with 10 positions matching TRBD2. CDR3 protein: CSASKLAGMDKNIQYF. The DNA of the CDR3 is TGCAGTGCTAGTAAACTAGCGGGGATGGACAAAAACATTCAGTACTTC.